The 15 T cell receptor beta chains below all came from one sample that was sequenced in a study of memory CD4+ T cells and cytomegalovirus serostatus. Single viable CD3+CD4+CD8-CD45RO+ cells were sorted as the memory CD4+ T cells. Produced via immunoSEQ multiplex PCR; TCRdb's table is partial and in-frame only. The data contain tens of thousands of clones, about 81% of them singletons. Sequenced input: memory CD4+ T cells from blood. These receptors all stem from an adult in good health and CMV-seronegative.

The rearrangement links TRBV25-1 to TRBJ2-3; D ambiguous. V gave up 7 bases and J gave up 5 bases, with 13 bases separating them. The germline gives CDR1 MGHDK, CDR2 SYGVNS. CDR3 length: 13 residues. The CDR3 region has the DNA TGTGCCAGCACCCGAACCCTGGGAGATACGCAGTATTTT. Protein sequence: CASTRTLGDTQYF.

The V and J genes are TRBV5-1 and TRBJ1-1, with 10 bases lining up with TRBD1. The CDR3 covers 14 residues. The germline V gene encodes CDR1 SGHRS and CDR2 YFSETQ. Trimming took 2 bases from V and 5 from J; bases not matched to a gene: 3. The CDR3 DNA follows: TGCGCCAGCAGCTTATCGGGACAGGGGACTGAAGCTTTCTTT. Protein sequence: CASSLSGQGTEAFF.

The J gene is TRBJ2-7, the V gene TRBV11-3, with TRBD1 identical over 7 bases. From germline, CDR1 is SGHNT and CDR2 YENEEA. This CDR3 region has 14 residues. J was trimmed by 1 base and V by 5 bases; bases with no gene match: 5. CDR3 nucleotide sequence: TGTGCCAGCAGCATAGGACAGGCATCCTACGAGCAGTACTTC. Translating gives CASSIGQASYEQYF.

This clone was counted a few times. V gene TRBV10-2 combines with J gene TRBJ1-1; D gene ambiguous. Per the germline V gene, CDR1 is WSHSY and CDR2 is SAAADI. V gave up 3 bases and J gave up 10 bases, with 12 bases separating them. This CDR3 is built from 12 residues. The CDR3 protein is CASSDDLTRAFF. DNA for the CDR3: TGCGCCAGCAGTGATGATTTAACAAGAGCTTTCTTT.

The rearrangement uses TRBV4-1 and TRBJ2-3; D might be TRBD1 or TRBD2, each matching 5 bases. This CDR3 region has 16 residues. Trimming cost V 3 bases and J 1 base, with 14 bases left between them. Looked up from germline, CDR1 is MGHRA and CDR2 is YSYEKL. DNA for the CDR3: TGCGCCAGCAGCCATCTTGGGGCGCGGGGCACAGATACGCAGTATTTT. It specifies CASSHLGARGTDTQYF.

The chain has TRBV2 and TRBJ1-2, with 10 nucleotides matching TRBD1. Per germline, CDR1 SNHLY and CDR2 FYNNEI. The CDR3 is 13 residues long. V dropped 6 bases and J dropped 7; count of bases not matched to a gene: 5. CDR3 residues: CASRRDRGLGYTF. The CDR3 coding sequence is TGTGCCAGCAGACGCGACAGGGGGCTTGGCTACACCTTC.

This clone was recorded a few times. The V and J genes are TRBV6-5 and TRBJ1-5, with D possibly TRBD1 on 5 matching bases. Germline V gene sequence: CDR1 MNHEY, CDR2 SVGAGI. This CDR3 has 14 residues. Between the trimmed V and J ends, which lost 0 bases and 7 bases, there was a span of 10 bases. The CDR3 spells CASSYSGGGQPQHF. CDR3 sequence (DNA): TGTGCCAGCAGTTACTCAGGTGGGGGGCAGCCCCAGCATTTT.

This sequence joins TRBV11-2 and TRBJ1-1; 9 bases align to TRBD1. With 5 bases clipped from V and 2 bases from J, the junction kept 15 bases outside the gene matches. The CDR3 runs to 18 residues. Germline CDR1 and CDR2: SGHAT and FQNNGV. The CDR3 sequence is CASSPNRGLLMGNTEAFF. CDR3 coding DNA: TGTGCCAGCAGCCCAAACAGGGGGCTTCTTATGGGTAACACTGAAGCTTTCTTT.

V usage is TRBV7-3 and J usage is TRBJ2-7, with D tentatively TRBD1 or TRBD2 (5 bases each). Germline V gene data show CDR1 as SGHTA and CDR2 as FQGTGA. V dropped 6 bases and J dropped 1 base, with 16 bases sitting between them. The CDR3 length is 15 residues. The CDR3 DNA reads as TGTGCCAGCAGACAGGCCCGGGGTCGGTCCTACGAGCAGTACTTC. As protein: CASRQARGRSYEQYF.

V usage is TRBV5-4 and J usage is TRBJ2-5; D perhaps matches TRBD2 (5 bases). The CDR3 has 13 residues. CDR1 and CDR2 from the germline V gene are SGHNT and YYREEE (reference sequence). The V end was cut by 2 bases, the J end by 5 bases, with 10 bases between. CDR3 protein: CASSFDQRETQYF. In nucleotides, the CDR3 is TGTGCCAGCAGCTTTGACCAGCGGGAGACCCAGTACTTC.

V gene TRBV7-2 combines with J gene TRBJ1-1; D is undetermined. This CDR3 contains 14 residues. Looked up from germline, CDR1 is SGHTA and CDR2 is FQGNSA. The germline V and J ends were trimmed by 5 bases and 0 bases, with 10 bases remaining between them. The CDR3 nucleotides are TGTGCCAGCAGCCTAACAGAGATGAACACTGAAGCTTTCTTT. Protein product: CASSLTEMNTEAFF. Using reference TRBV7-2 and TRBJ1-1 for the parts outside the CDR3, the full variable domain is GAGVSQSPSNKVTEKGKDVELRCDPISGHTALYWYRQSLGQGLEFLIYFQGNSAPDKSGLPSDRFSAERTGGSVSTLTIQRTQQEDSAVYLCASSLTEMNTEAFFGQGTRLTVV.

This chain links TRBV6-1 with TRBJ2-5; D gene ambiguous. CDR1 and CDR2 from the germline V gene are MNHNS and SASEGT. This CDR3 contains 15 residues. V lost 2 bases and J lost 4, with 14 bases in between. The CDR3 sequence: CASSEFVHKTETQYF. In nucleotides, the CDR3 is TGTGCCAGCAGTGAATTTGTCCATAAGACAGAGACCCAGTACTTC.

Written as DNA, the CDR3 is TGTGCCAGTTGGTCTGGGGCCTACGAGCAGTACTTC. Residues: CASWSGAYEQYF. This chain uses TRBV6-6 with TRBJ2-7; no firm D call. This CDR3 region has 12 residues. V dropped 9 bases and J dropped 2 bases, with 11 bases sitting between them. Germline V gene data show CDR1 as MNHNY and CDR2 as SVGAGI (reference sequence).

The chain couples TRBV19 to TRBJ2-2; 10 bases match TRBD2. V shed 1 base, J shed 6 bases, and the junction held 2 bases outside the gene matches. Germline V gene lookup returns CDR1 LNHDA and CDR2 SQIVND (reference sequence). This CDR3 contains 15 residues. CDR3 protein: CASSIASGGAGELFF. The CDR3 nucleotides read TGTGCCAGTAGTATAGCGAGCGGGGGGGCCGGGGAGCTGTTTTTT.

This clone was counted a few times. This rearrangement joins TRBV7-9 to TRBJ1-2; D possibly corresponds to TRBD1 (5 bases). Trimming removed 5 bases at V and 8 bases at J, with 15 bases between. CDR3 length equals 13 residues. Per the germline V gene, CDR1 is SEHNR and CDR2 is FQNEAQ (reference sequence). CDR3 protein: CASSRMGTEGYTF. CDR3 sequence (DNA): TGTGCCAGCAGCCGAATGGGGACGGAGGGCTACACCTTC.